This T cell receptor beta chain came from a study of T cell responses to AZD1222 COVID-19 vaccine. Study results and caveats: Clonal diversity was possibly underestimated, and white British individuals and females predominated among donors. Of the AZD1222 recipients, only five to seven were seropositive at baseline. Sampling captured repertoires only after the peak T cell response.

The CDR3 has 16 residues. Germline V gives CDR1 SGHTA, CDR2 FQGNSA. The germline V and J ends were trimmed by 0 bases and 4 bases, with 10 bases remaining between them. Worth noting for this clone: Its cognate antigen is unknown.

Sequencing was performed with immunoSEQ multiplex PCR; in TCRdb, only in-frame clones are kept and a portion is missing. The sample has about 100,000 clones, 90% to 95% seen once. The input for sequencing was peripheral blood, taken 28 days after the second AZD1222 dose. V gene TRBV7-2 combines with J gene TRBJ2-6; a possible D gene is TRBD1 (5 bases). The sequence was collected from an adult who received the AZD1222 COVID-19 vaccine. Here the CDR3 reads CASSLAGVVGANVLTF. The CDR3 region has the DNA TGTGCCAGCAGCTTAGCAGGGGTCGTCGGGGCCAACGTCCTGACTTTC. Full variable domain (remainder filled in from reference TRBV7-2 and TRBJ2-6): GAGVSQSPSNKVTEKGKDVELRCDPISGHTALYWYRQSLGQGLEFLIYFQGNSAPDKSGLPSDRFSAERTGGSVSTLTIQRTQQEDSAVYLCASSLAGVVGANVLTFGAGSRLTVL.